A single T cell receptor beta chain is shown here with its context. The data stem from a study of shared clonotypes between healthy human individuals. With 7 bases removed from V and 6 bases from J, the gap between germline ends came to 15 bases. This CDR3 is 14 amino acids long. In germline, CDR1 is MNHEY, CDR2 SMNVEV (reference sequence). Assay used: immunoSEQ multiplex PCR; TCRdb lists only in-frame clones, some missing. The table includes some 900,000 clones, about three quarters detected once. This clonotype was sampled from a man aged 18 to 35 in good health. Sequencing was done on a sample of memory CD4+ T cells sorted from blood. The subset was: CD45RA-negative fraction. This chain joins TRBV27 and TRBJ2-2; TRBD2 might be the D (6 bases). The CDR3 bases are TGTGCCAGCAAAGGGCGCGCGGGACCCGGGGAGCTGTTTTTT. Protein sequence: CASKGRAGPGELFF.